This TCR beta chain was sequenced in a study of T cell responses to AZD1222 COVID-19 vaccine. Whole-study results and caveats: The donors showed a predominance of white British ancestry and of females, with possible underestimation of clonal diversity.

The CDR3 extends over 12 amino acids. Trimming took 4 bases from V and 3 from J, leaving 7 bases between them. Germline CDR1 reads SNHLY; CDR2 reads FYNNEI. Sequencing used immunoSEQ multiplex PCR; TCRdb keeps in-frame clones, though not all of them. This sample yields about 150,000 clones, of which roughly 90% are seen a single time; 3.3% belongs to the top ten. As concerns this clone: Antigen unknown.

The specimen comprised peripheral blood, sampled 28 days after the second AZD1222 dose. V usage is TRBV2 and J usage is TRBJ2-7, with D hard to call. The clonotype comes from an adult who received the AZD1222 COVID-19 vaccine. CDR3 DNA sequence: TGTGCCAGCAGTGTCCGTTACTACGAGCAGTACTTC. Amino acid sequence: CASSVRYYEQYF.